This TCR beta chain is drawn from a study of response to subunit inactivated influenza vaccine. Regarding the study as a whole: After each seasonal influenza vaccination, few new T cells are recruited, the authors suggested.

TCRdb reprocessed the RT-PCR reads via MiXCR and lists one record per CDR3 protein. The sample contains some 800,000 distinct CDR3 sequences, less than 25% of which appear only once. There are a few counts of this clonotype. Its antigen is unknown. This specimen was PBMCs from blood, taken 5 to 6 days after vaccination. The source is a man over 45 who received an inactivated influenza vaccine.

The CDR3 nucleotides read TGCGCCAGCAGCTTGGGCAGTGTCGATGAGCAGTTCTTC. Translated, it gives CASSLGSVDEQFF. This chain uses TRBV5-1 with TRBJ2-1; D is unclear. CDR1 is SGHRS and CDR2 is YFSETQ in the germline V gene. This CDR3 contains 13 residues. The V and J ends lost 0 bases and 8 bases respectively, with 9 bases between them.